This TCR beta chain derives from a study of CD8 T cells in ankylosing spondylitis. Overall study findings and caveats: A motif of several highly homologous TCR beta variants was seen as apparently characteristic of ankylosing spondylitis blood.

This clonotype was observed a few times. Its cognate antigen is unknown. Germline loops: CDR1 KGHSH, CDR2 LQKENI. The CDR3 extends over 13 amino acids. Trimming cost V 3 bases and J 6 bases, with 10 bases left between them. One entry per CDR3 protein, called by TCRdb with MiXCR from the 5' RACE reads. The table shows fewer than 750,000 distinct CDR3 sequences, with around 20% occurring only once. Material: blood, either unsorted or a sorted T cell fraction (not recorded which). This chain links TRBV18 with TRBJ2-3; D unresolved. The source of this sequence is a male donor with ankylosing spondylitis. The CDR3 reads CASSPNSGDTQYF. Written as DNA, the CDR3 is TGTGCCAGCTCACCGAACTCCGGGGATACGCAGTATTTT.